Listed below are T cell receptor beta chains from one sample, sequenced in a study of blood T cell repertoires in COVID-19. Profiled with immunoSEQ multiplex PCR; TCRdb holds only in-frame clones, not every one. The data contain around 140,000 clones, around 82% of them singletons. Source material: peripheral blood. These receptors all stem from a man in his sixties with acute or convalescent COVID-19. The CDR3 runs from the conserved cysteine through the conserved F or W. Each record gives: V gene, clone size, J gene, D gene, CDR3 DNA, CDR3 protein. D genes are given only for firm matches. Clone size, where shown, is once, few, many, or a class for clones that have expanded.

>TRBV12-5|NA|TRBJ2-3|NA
TGTGCTAGTGGTAAGGGGCCTAGCACAGATACGCAGTATTTT
CASGKGPSTDTQYF
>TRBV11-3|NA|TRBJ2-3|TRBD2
TGTGCCAGCAGTCGGACTAGCGGGGGGGCCGGTACAGATACGCAGTATTTT
CASSRTSGGAGTDTQYF
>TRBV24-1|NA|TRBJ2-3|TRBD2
TGTGCCACCAGTGATTTGTCGGGGGGGCCGAAAGATACGCAGTATTTT
CATSDLSGGPKDTQYF
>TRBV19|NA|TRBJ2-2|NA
TGTGCCAGCAACGGAGACTCGGGAACCGGGGAGCTGTTTTTT
CASNGDSGTGELFF
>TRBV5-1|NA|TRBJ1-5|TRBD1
TGCGCCAGCAGCCCTGGACAGGGGGTTTATAGCAATCAGCCCCAGCATTTT
CASSPGQGVYSNQPQHF
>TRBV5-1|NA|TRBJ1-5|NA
TGCGCCAGCAGCTTGGACAGCCCCAATAGCAATCAGCCCCAGCATTTT
CASSLDSPNSNQPQHF
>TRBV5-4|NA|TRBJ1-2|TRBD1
TGTGCCAGCAGCTTGGGACAGGGAACGTACTATGGCTACACCTTC
CASSLGQGTYYGYTF
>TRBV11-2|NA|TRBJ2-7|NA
TGTGCCAGCAGCTTAAGGCACAGTCCATCGTCTGAGCAGTACTTC
CASSLRHSPSSEQYF
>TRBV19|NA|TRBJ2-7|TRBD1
TGTGCCAGTAGTATCGGCAGGGGGTCGGACGAGCAGTACTTC
CASSIGRGSDEQYF
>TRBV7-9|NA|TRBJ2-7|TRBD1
TGTGCCAGCAGCTTAGGGACAGGAAAGACCTACGAGCAGTACTTC
CASSLGTGKTYEQYF
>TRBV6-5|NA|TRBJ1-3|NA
TGTGCCAGCAGCTTCAGAGGCTCTGGAAACACCATATATTTT
CASSFRGSGNTIYF
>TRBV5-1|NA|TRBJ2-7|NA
TGCGCCAGCAGCTTATCAGTGTCGGGCGAGCAGTACTTC
CASSLSVSGEQYF
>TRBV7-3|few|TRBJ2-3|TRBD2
TGTGCCAGCAGCTTAGGTCTAGCGGGAGACCCAGATACGCAGTATTTT
CASSLGLAGDPDTQYF
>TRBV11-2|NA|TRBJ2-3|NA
TGTGCCAGCAGCTTAGATCGCCCAGGGTTGGATACGCAGTATTTT
CASSLDRPGLDTQYF
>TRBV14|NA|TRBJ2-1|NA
TGTGCCAGCAGCACCCAGGGTAATGAGCAGTTCTTC
CASSTQGNEQFF
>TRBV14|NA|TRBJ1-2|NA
TGTGCCAGCAGCCCCCTACAGAGTGAAAGACACTATGGCTACACCTTC
CASSPLQSERHYGYTF
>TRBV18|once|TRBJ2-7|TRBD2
TGTGCCAGCTCAGAGGGAGGGGAGCAGTACTTC
CASSEGGEQYF
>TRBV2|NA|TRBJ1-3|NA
TGTGCCAGCAGTCCCGTTGGAAACACCATATATTTT
CASSPVGNTIYF
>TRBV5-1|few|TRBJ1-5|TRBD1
TGCGCCAGCAGCCCGGGACAGGGGGCCGGTCAGCCCCAGCATTTT
CASSPGQGAGQPQHF
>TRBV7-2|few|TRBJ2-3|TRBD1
TGTGCCAGCAGCCAAGACAGGGGGCTCACAGATACGCAGTATTTT
CASSQDRGLTDTQYF
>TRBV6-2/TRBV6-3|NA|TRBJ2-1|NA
TGTGCCAGCAGTTACGGGGACTTCTCCTACAATGAGCAGTTCTTC
CASSYGDFSYNEQFF
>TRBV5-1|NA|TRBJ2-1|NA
TGCGCCAGCAGCTCCGGGATAGACTTCGGGCGGGAGCAGTTCTTC
CASSSGIDFGREQFF
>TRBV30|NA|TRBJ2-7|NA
TGTGCCTGGAGTGTTTTCGGGCCCGGTGGAGGTAATGACTACGAGCAGTACTTC
CAWSVFGPGGGNDYEQYF
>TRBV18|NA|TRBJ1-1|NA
TGTGCCAGCTCACCCTCGGGGGGGCCGAACACTGAAGCTTTCTTT
CASSPSGGPNTEAFF
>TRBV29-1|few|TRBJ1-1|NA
TGCAGCGTTGAAATTTTAGGGGGTGCTACTGAAGCTTTCTTT
CSVEILGGATEAFF
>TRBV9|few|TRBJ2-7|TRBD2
TGTGCCAGCAGCGTATGGGCGGGAGATTACGAGCAGTACTTC
CASSVWAGDYEQYF
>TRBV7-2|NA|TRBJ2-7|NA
TGTGCCAGCAGCTTCACCCCAGGACTATACGAGCAGTACTTC
CASSFTPGLYEQYF
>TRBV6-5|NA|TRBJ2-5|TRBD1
TGTGCCAGCAGTTTCCAGGGGGCCCAAGAGACCCAGTACTTC
CASSFQGAQETQYF
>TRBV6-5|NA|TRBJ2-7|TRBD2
TGTGCCAGCAGTTACTCGAGTCTAGCGGCCTACGAGCAGTACTTC
CASSYSSLAAYEQYF
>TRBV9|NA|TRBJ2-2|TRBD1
TGTGCCAGCAGCCCCGGGACAGGGACCGGGGAGCTGTTTTTT
CASSPGTGTGELFF
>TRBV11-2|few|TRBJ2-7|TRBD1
TGTGCCAGCAGCCCCGGGACAGGTTCGGGGGAGCAGTACTTC
CASSPGTGSGEQYF
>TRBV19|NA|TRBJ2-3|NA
TGTGCCAGTAGGGCCACGGGGACAGATACGCAGTATTTT
CASRATGTDTQYF
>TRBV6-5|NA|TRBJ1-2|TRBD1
TGTGCCAGCAGTACAGGGGGCGCGTTGGGCTACACCTTC
CASSTGGALGYTF
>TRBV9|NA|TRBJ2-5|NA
TGTGCCAGCAGCTCCATGGAGGGGAGATTAGAGACCCAGTACTTC
CASSSMEGRLETQYF